The next 5 T cell receptor beta chains were all read from a single sample in a study of T cells in localized non-small cell lung cancer. TCRdb keeps only in-frame clones here, not all; method: immunoSEQ multiplex PCR. The table shows approximately 2,800 clones, with approximately 24% occurring only once. The sample consisted of normal lung tissue next to the tumor, taken before any cancer treatment. The receptors come from a male donor at least 60 years old with stage II lung adenocarcinoma.

The J gene is TRBJ2-1, the V gene TRBV10-3; 8 positions agree with TRBD2. V shed 0 bases, J shed 6 bases, and the junction held 4 bases outside the gene matches. CDR1 and CDR2 (germline): ENHRY, SYGVKD. The CDR3 covers 15 residues. DNA of the CDR3: TGTGCCATCAGTGAGTCACGGGAGGGGTCCAATGAGCAGTTCTTC. This gives the protein CAISESREGSNEQFF.

The gene calls are TRBV28 and TRBJ2-7, with 7 bases identical to TRBD1. The CDR3 contains 14 residues. Germline trimming cut 6 bases from V and 2 bases from J; bases unmatched to any gene: 7. The V gene's germline CDR1 is MDHEN and CDR2 SYDVKM. CDR3 coding DNA: TGTGCCAGCAGAACACCGGGACAGACCTACGAGCAGTACTTC. This sequence encodes CASRTPGQTYEQYF.

The V call is TRBV5-1, the J call TRBJ2-1; possible D gene TRBD2, 5 bases. Germline lookup yields CDR1 SGHRS and CDR2 YFSETQ. CDR3 length equals 15 residues. With 2 bases removed from V and 0 bases from J, the gap between germline ends came to 9 bases. The CDR3 loop is CASSFEGHSYNEQFF. The CDR3 DNA reads TGCGCCAGCAGCTTTGAGGGTCACTCCTACAATGAGCAGTTCTTC.

This clone has a handful of counts. The chain recombines TRBV6-8 with TRBJ1-6; D gene ambiguous. Deletions cut 8 bases from V and 3 bases from J, with 8 bases between. The germline V gene encodes CDR1 MNHGY and CDR2 SAAAGT. The length of the CDR3 is 13 residues. CDR3 sequence: CASSDFYNSPLHF. CDR3 DNA: TGTGCCAGCTCGGACTTCTATAATTCACCCCTCCACTTT.

The V and J genes are TRBV28 and TRBJ2-7, with TRBD1 identical over 9 bases. CDR1 and CDR2 from the germline V gene are MDHEN and SYDVKM. The CDR3 has 12 residues. V was pared by 10 bases and J by 4 bases, with 5 bases of the junction left unmatched. The CDR3 coding sequence is TGTGCCACCGCGACAGGGGGGTACGAGCAGTACTTC. It yields the protein CATATGGYEQYF.